These T cell receptor beta chains were read from a single sample in a study of patients and donors after allogeneic stem cell transplantation. MiXCR was run by TCRdb on the RT-PCR reads, yielding one entry per CDR3 protein. The sample consists of under 200,000 distinct CDR3 sequences, more than 20% of them appearing once. Sequencing used blood, either unsorted or a sorted T cell fraction (not recorded which). The receptors here all came from a human donor who was either an allogeneic HSCT recipient or a stem cell or donor lymphocyte infusion donor (not recorded which). It is not recorded whose cells these are; they may come from a transplant donor. Each CDR3 is given with its conserved first and last residue. A D gene is named only where the DNA matches it firmly. Clone sizes are given selectively: once, few, many, or a class where the clone is expanded.

>NA|few|TRBV3-1|TRBJ2-1
TGTGCCAGCAGCCAAGAGTTTTCGCGGGGTCGATTCTTC
CASSQEFSRGRFF
>NA|few|TRBV5-1|TRBJ2-7
TGCGCCAGCAGCTTTGACGTCGGATTCTACGAGCAGTACTTC
CASSFDVGFYEQYF
>NA|NA|TRBV10-3|TRBJ2-5
TGTGCCATCAGTGAGATTAGGGAGACCCAGTACTTC
CAISEIRETQYF
>NA|NA|TRBV20-1|TRBJ2-3
TGCAGTGGTGGTGGGAGCCGCACAGATACGCAGTATTTT
CSGGGSRTDTQYF
>NA|once|TRBV11-1|TRBJ2-2
TGTGCCAGCAGCTTAGTTGGGGCAGCGGCCACCGGGGAGCTGTTTTTT
CASSLVGAAATGELFF
>TRBD2|NA|TRBV20-1|TRBJ2-2
TGCAGTGCTAGAGATCCGGGGGGAGCCGGGGAGCTGTTTTTT
CSARDPGGAGELFF
>TRBD1|few|TRBV19|TRBJ2-7
TGTGCCAGTAGGGGCGCCGGGACAGAGCCCTACGAGCAGTACTTC
CASRGAGTEPYEQYF
>NA|NA|TRBV28|TRBJ2-5
TGTGCCAGCAGTATAACCCGACAGAAGCCGAGGGCCCAGTACTTC
CASSITRQKPRAQYF
>NA|few|TRBV5-1|TRBJ1-1
TGCGCCACGACAACAGGACAGAACACTGAAGCTTTCTTT
CATTTGQNTEAFF
>NA|few|TRBV7-2|TRBJ2-5
TGTGCCAGCAGCTTAATAGGAGTCGAATCCGGGACCCAGTACTTC
CASSLIGVESGTQYF
>NA|NA|TRBV9|TRBJ1-6
TGTGCCAGCAGCGAATCTCAGCTCTATAATTCACCCCTCCACTTT
CASSESQLYNSPLHF
>NA|NA|TRBV6-5|TRBJ1-4
TGTGCCAGCAGATTCGGAGGGAAACTGTTTTTT
CASRFGGKLFF
>NA|NA|TRBV29-1|TRBJ2-2
TGCAGCGCCAAGACAGGGAGGTACACCGGGGAGCTGTTTTTT
CSAKTGRYTGELFF
>NA|many|TRBV7-9|TRBJ1-2
TGTGCCAGCAGCCAGTGGGGGGACTATGGCTACACCTTC
CASSQWGDYGYTF
>NA|few|TRBV12-3/TRBV12-4|TRBJ2-7
TGTGCCAGCAGTAAAGTAGGGGGAAGCTCCTACGAGCAGTACTTC
CASSKVGGSSYEQYF
>NA|few|TRBV29-1|TRBJ2-3
TGCAGCGTTGCGACAGTGACAGATACGCAGTATTTT
CSVATVTDTQYF
>NA|few|TRBV29-1|TRBJ1-1
TGCAGCGTTGAACGGATCATCGCTGAAGCTTTCTTT
CSVERIIAEAFF
>TRBD1|few|TRBV7-2|TRBJ2-3
TGTGCCAGCAGCTTGCTTGGACAGGGCCTCACAGATACGCAGTATTTT
CASSLLGQGLTDTQYF
>TRBD1|many|TRBV5-1|TRBJ1-4
TGCGCCAGCAGGAGACAGGGTAATGAAAAACTGTTTTTT
CASRRQGNEKLFF
>TRBD1|once|TRBV9|TRBJ1-6
TGTGCCAGCAGCTCAGGACAGGGCTCCTATAATTCACCCCTCCACTTT
CASSSGQGSYNSPLHF
>NA|few|TRBV5-1|TRBJ2-1
TGCGCCAGCAGCTTGGTGCTAGGGAATGAGCAGTTCTTC
CASSLVLGNEQFF
>NA|NA|TRBV7-3|TRBJ2-3
TGTGCCAGCAGCTCCGGACAGTACATGGGTACGCAGTATTTT
CASSSGQYMGTQYF
>NA|few|TRBV4-1|TRBJ1-1
TGCGCCAGCAGCCAAGCCCCAGTGGGGTTTCAAAGTGGAGGGGCTTTCTTT
CASSQAPVGFQSGGAFF
>TRBD1|many|TRBV5-1|TRBJ1-1
TGCGCCAGCAGCTTGGACAGGGGTGGGACTGAAGCTTTCTTT
CASSLDRGGTEAFF
>NA|few|TRBV6-1|TRBJ1-3
TGTGCCAGCAGTGAAGCCGGAACCTACTCTGGAAACACCATATATTTT
CASSEAGTYSGNTIYF
>NA|NA|TRBV3-1|TRBJ2-2
TGTGCCAGCAGCCAAGGCGATAACCCACACGGGGAGCTGTTTTTT
CASSQGDNPHGELFF
>TRBD2|NA|TRBV3-1|TRBJ2-1
TGTGCCAGCGAAACTAGCGGGAGATGGGCCTACAATGAGCAGTTCTTC
CASETSGRWAYNEQFF
>NA|NA|TRBV5-5|TRBJ1-2
TGTGCCAGCAGCCGAGCGGTGGGCCTGGGGGGCTACACCTTC
CASSRAVGLGGYTF
>TRBD1|NA|TRBV12-3/TRBV12-4|TRBJ1-5
TGTGCCAGCAGTCGACAGGGGTTCGCGTATCAGCCCCAGCATTTT
CASSRQGFAYQPQHF
>NA|NA|TRBV18|TRBJ2-5
TGTGCCAGCTCTCGCCCGATCCACCTCCGCCAAGAGACCCAGTACTTC
CASSRPIHLRQETQYF
>NA|NA|TRBV20-1|TRBJ2-7
TGCAGTGCTAGTGCAGGATACGAGCAGTACTTC
CSASAGYEQYF
>NA|few|TRBV18|TRBJ1-1
TGTGCCAGCTCACCAGGGTTTGACACTGAAGCTTTCTTT
CASSPGFDTEAFF
>NA|NA|TRBV18|TRBJ2-7
TGTGCCAGCTCACCTGCCGAGACCTACGAGCAGTACTTC
CASSPAETYEQYF
>TRBD2|NA|TRBV27|TRBJ2-3
TGTGCCAGTTTACAGGGGGCTACTAGCGGGAGTCCGCAGTATTTT
CASLQGATSGSPQYF
>NA|NA|TRBV6-6|TRBJ1-6
TGTGCCAGCAGTTACCAAGAAAGCTCCTATAATTCACCCCTCCACTTT
CASSYQESSYNSPLHF
>TRBD1|NA|TRBV2|TRBJ2-7
TGTGCCAGCAGTGACAACAGGGGAGACGAGCAGTACTTC
CASSDNRGDEQYF
>TRBD1|few|TRBV7-9|TRBJ2-1
TGTGCCAGCACAATCGGACAGGGGTGGAATGAGCAGTTCTTC
CASTIGQGWNEQFF
>TRBD1|NA|TRBV4-3|TRBJ2-1
TGCGCCAGCAGCCAAGGCGACAGGGGGCCCCTCGATGAGCAGTTCTTC
CASSQGDRGPLDEQFF
>TRBD2|NA|TRBV27|TRBJ2-1
TGTGCCAGCAGCGAGCGGGGAAGCGAGCAGTTCTTC
CASSERGSEQFF
>TRBD2|few|TRBV5-1|TRBJ2-5
TGCGCCAGCAGCTTGGCCGAAACTAGCGGGGAAGTAGAGACCCAGTACTTC
CASSLAETSGEVETQYF